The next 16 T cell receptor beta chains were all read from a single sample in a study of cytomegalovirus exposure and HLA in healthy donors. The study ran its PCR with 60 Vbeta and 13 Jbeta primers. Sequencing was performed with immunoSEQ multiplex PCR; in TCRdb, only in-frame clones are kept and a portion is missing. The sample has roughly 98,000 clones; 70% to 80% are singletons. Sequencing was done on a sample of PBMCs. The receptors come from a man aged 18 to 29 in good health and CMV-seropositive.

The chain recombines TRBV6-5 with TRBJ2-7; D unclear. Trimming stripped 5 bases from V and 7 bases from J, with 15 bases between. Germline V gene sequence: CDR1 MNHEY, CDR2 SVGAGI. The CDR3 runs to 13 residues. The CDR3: CASSPQLGREQYF. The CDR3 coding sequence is TGTGCCAGCAGTCCACAGTTAGGTCGGGAGCAGTACTTC.

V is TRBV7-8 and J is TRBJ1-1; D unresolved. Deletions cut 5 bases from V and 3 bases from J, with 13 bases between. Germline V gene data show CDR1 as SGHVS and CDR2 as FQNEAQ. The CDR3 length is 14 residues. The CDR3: CASSPGREYTEAFF. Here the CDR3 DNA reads TGTGCCAGCAGCCCTGGACGGGAATACACTGAAGCTTTCTTT.

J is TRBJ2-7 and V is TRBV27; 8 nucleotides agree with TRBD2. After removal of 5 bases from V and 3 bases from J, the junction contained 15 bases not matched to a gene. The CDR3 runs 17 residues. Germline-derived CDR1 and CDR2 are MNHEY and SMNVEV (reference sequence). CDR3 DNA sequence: TGTGCCAGCAGTCCCTCCGGGGGGGACCAAGGGGGCTACGAGCAGTACTTC. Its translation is CASSPSGGDQGGYEQYF.

Here the CDR3 reads CASSLSPYYEQYF. Here the CDR3 DNA reads TGTGCCAGCAGCCTTTCCCCCTACTACGAGCAGTACTTC. The V gene is TRBV27, the J gene TRBJ2-7, with D unresolved. Germline CDR1 reads MNHEY; CDR2 reads SMNVEV (reference sequence). The V gene lost 6 bases and the J gene lost 3 bases, with 12 bases spanning the gap. This CDR3 region has 13 residues.

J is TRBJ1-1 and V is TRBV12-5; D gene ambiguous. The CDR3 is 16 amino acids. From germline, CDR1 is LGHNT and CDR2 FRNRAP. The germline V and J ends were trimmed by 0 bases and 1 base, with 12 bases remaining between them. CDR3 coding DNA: TGTGCTAGTGGTTTGGTACTTCGTGGGCAGAACACTGAAGCTTTCTTT. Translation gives CASGLVLRGQNTEAFF.

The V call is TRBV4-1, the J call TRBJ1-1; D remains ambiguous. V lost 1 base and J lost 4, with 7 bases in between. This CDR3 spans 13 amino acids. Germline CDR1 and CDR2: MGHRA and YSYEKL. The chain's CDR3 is CASSQAGFTEAFF. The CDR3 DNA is TGCGCCAGCAGCCAAGCGGGGTTCACTGAAGCTTTCTTT.

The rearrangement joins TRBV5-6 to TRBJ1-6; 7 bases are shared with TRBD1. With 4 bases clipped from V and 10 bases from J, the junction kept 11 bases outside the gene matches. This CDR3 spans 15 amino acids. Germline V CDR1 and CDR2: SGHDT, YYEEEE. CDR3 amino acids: CASSGQGQTKSPLHF. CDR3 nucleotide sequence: TGTGCCAGCAGCGGTCAGGGACAGACTAAATCACCCCTCCACTTT.

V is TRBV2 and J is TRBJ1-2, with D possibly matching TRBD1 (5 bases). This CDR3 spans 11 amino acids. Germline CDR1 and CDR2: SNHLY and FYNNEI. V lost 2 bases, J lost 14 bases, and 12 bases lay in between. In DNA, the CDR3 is TGTGCCAGCAGTGAACCGGGGGAGGGGACCTTC. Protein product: CASSEPGEGTF.

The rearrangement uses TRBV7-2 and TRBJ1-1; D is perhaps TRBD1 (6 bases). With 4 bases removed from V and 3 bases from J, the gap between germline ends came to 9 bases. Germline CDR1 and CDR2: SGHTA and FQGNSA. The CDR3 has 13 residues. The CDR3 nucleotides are TGTGCCAGCAGCTCTGGACAGCACACTGAAGCTTTCTTT. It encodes CASSSGQHTEAFF.

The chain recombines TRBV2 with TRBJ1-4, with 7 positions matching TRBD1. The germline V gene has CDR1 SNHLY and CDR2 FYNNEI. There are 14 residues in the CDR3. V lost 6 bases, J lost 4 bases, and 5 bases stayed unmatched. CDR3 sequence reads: CASREGQINEKLFF. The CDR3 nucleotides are TGTGCCAGCAGGGAGGGACAGATTAATGAAAAACTGTTTTTT.

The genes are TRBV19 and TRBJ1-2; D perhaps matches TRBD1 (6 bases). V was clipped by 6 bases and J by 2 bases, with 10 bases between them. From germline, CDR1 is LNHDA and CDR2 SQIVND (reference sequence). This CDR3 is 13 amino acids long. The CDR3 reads CASRGQTNYGYTF. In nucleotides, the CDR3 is TGTGCCAGTAGGGGACAAACCAACTATGGCTACACCTTC.

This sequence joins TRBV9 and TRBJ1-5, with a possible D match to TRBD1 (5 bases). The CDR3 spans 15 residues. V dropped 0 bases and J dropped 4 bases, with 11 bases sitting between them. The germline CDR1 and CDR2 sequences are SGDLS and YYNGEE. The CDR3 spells CASSVEGQGNQPQHF. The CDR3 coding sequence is TGTGCCAGCAGCGTAGAAGGGCAGGGAAATCAGCCCCAGCATTTT.

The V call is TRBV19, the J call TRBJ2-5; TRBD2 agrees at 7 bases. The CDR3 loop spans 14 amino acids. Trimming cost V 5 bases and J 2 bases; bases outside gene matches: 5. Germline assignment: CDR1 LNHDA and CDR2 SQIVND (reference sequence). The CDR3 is CASSSGGLQETQYF. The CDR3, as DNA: TGTGCCAGTAGTTCGGGGGGACTTCAAGAGACCCAGTACTTC.

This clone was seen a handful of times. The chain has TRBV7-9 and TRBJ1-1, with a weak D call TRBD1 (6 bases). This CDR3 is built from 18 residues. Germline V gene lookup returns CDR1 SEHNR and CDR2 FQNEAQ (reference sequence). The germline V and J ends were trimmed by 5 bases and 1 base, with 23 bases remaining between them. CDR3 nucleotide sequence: TGTGCCAGCAGCCCGGAATCAGTGTTTGTGGGACAGAACACTGAAGCTTTCTTT. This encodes CASSPESVFVGQNTEAFF.

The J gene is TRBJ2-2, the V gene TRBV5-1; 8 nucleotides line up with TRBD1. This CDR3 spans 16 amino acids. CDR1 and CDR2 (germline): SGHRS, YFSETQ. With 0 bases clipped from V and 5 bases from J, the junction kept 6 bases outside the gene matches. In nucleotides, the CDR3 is TGCGCCAGCAGCTTGGCAGGGGGCACCTTTACCGGGGAGCTGTTTTTT. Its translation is CASSLAGGTFTGELFF.

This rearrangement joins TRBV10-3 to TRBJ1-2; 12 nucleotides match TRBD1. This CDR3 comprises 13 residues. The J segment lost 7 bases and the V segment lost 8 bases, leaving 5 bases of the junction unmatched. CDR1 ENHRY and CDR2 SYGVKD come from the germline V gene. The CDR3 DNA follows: TGTGCCATCGGGGGACAGGGGGCAACTGGCTACACCTTC. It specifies CAIGGQGATGYTF.